This T cell receptor beta chain derives from a study of T cell responses to AZD1222 COVID-19 vaccine. Study results and limitations: Among the donors, most were white British and more were female, and clonal diversity was possibly underestimated. None of the repertoires were sampled until the peak T cell response had passed.

Assay: immunoSEQ multiplex PCR; the TCRdb copy retains only in-frame clones and omits some. This sample has 79,000 or so clones; roughly 80% occur once, and the top ten carry about 26%. Trimming cost V 7 bases and J 0 bases, with 18 bases left between them. The CDR3 has 16 amino acids. CDR1 SGHRS and CDR2 YFSETQ come from the germline V gene. A word on this clone: Its specificity is unknown.

The sample consisted of peripheral blood, taken 28 days after the second dose of the MenACWY control vaccine. The chain couples TRBV5-1 to TRBJ2-3; D is possibly TRBD1 (6 bases). The receptor comes from an adult who received the MenACWY meningococcal vaccine as a control. Here the CDR3 DNA reads TGCGCCAGCTCACTTACCGGGACAAAAAGCACAGATACGCAGTATTTT. Amino acid sequence: CASSLTGTKSTDTQYF.